This is a list of T cell receptor beta chains from one sample in a study of CD8 T cells in ankylosing spondylitis. TCRdb itself ran the 5' RACE reads through MiXCR, one entry per CDR3 protein. Of approximately 290,000 distinct CDR3 sequences in the sample, around 21% are singletons; the top ten hold 3.5%. The specimen sequenced was blood, either unsorted or a sorted T cell fraction (not recorded which). These receptors all stem from a female donor with ankylosing spondylitis or in good health (not recorded which). The conserved cysteine and the conserved F or W are not part of the CDR3 here. Fields, in order: J gene, V gene, CDR3 length, CDR3 protein.

J: TRBJ2-1
V: TRBV25-1
length: 13
CDR3: ASSESGTSYNEVF

J: TRBJ2-3
V: TRBV12-3/TRBV12-4
length: 15
CDR3: ASTPTGGGFFDGTQY

J: TRBJ2-2
V: TRBV28
length: 13
CDR3: ASSFGGERSGELF

J: TRBJ1-2
V: TRBV6-5
length: 11
CDR3: ASSYRGYYGYT

J: TRBJ2-1
V: TRBV27
length: 14
CDR3: ASRLSGRTFYNEQF

J: TRBJ1-2
V: TRBV29-1
length: 8
CDR3: SLGGDGYT

J: TRBJ2-2
V: TRBV5-1
length: 13
CDR3: ASSITGWNTGELF

J: TRBJ2-1
V: TRBV6-2/TRBV6-3
length: 9
CDR3: ASSSFGEQF

J: TRBJ2-3
V: TRBV5-1
length: 12
CDR3: ASSSAGQPDTQY

J: TRBJ2-1
V: TRBV12-3/TRBV12-4
length: 10
CDR3: ASSFPGNEQF

J: TRBJ2-1
V: TRBV11-2
length: 14
CDR3: ASSLVWESSYNEQF

J: TRBJ2-3
V: TRBV20-1
length: 11
CDR3: SASAHALDTQY

J: TRBJ2-3
V: TRBV30
length: 10
CDR3: AWSVLRRTQY

J: TRBJ2-7
V: TRBV27
length: 11
CDR3: ASSRDRDREQY

J: TRBJ2-1
V: TRBV29-1
length: 9
CDR3: SVVLYNEQF

J: TRBJ1-2
V: TRBV6-1
length: 12
CDR3: ASRVGTDYYGYT

J: TRBJ2-3
V: TRBV12-3/TRBV12-4
length: 17
CDR3: ASSLRAGGPRGSTDTQY

J: TRBJ2-5
V: TRBV20-1
length: 9
CDR3: SALRGETQY

J: TRBJ2-1
V: TRBV12-3/TRBV12-4
length: 11
CDR3: ASKTSGSMRQF

J: TRBJ2-5
V: TRBV7-9
length: 13
CDR3: ASSLGSGIQETQY

J: TRBJ1-2
V: TRBV28
length: 10
CDR3: ASTKGGRRTY

J: TRBJ1-2
V: TRBV20-1
length: 12
CDR3: SARDPPPTSSYT

J: TRBJ2-7
V: TRBV7-2
length: 13
CDR3: ASSLQGHLSYEQY

J: TRBJ2-5
V: TRBV6-2/TRBV6-3
length: 15
CDR3: ASSYQRAGTGKETQY

J: TRBJ1-4
V: TRBV5-1
length: 14
CDR3: ASSLGQTATNEKLF

J: TRBJ2-1
V: TRBV5-6
length: 17
CDR3: ASSSRTGGFGSSYNEQF

J: TRBJ1-5
V: TRBV6-5
length: 11
CDR3: ASSYYSDQPQH

J: TRBJ2-1
V: TRBV7-2
length: 13
CDR3: ASSLIGGGGEEQF

J: TRBJ2-3
V: TRBV5-4
length: 12
CDR3: ASSATEYTDTQY

J: TRBJ2-3
V: TRBV24-1
length: 11
CDR3: ATSDPGEDTQY

J: TRBJ2-7
V: TRBV9
length: 13
CDR3: ASSVAAGIAYEQY

J: TRBJ2-5
V: TRBV20-1
length: 12
CDR3: SARPRRGRETQY

J: TRBJ1-2
V: TRBV6-1
length: 12
CDR3: ASRQTGEYYGYT

J: TRBJ2-1
V: TRBV20-1
length: 14
CDR3: SARDWGGKRDNEQF

J: TRBJ2-1
V: TRBV10-3
length: 17
CDR3: ATNPGTALGGGSYNEQF

J: TRBJ2-7
V: TRBV20-1
length: 11
CDR3: SASGTSSYEQY

J: TRBJ1-5
V: TRBV12-3/TRBV12-4
length: 13
CDR3: ASSTNSGTGLSQH

J: TRBJ2-7
V: TRBV24-1
length: 14
CDR3: ATSDTGSRSSYEQY

J: TRBJ2-3
V: TRBV6-5
length: 13
CDR3: ASSYLRRRTDTQY

J: TRBJ2-5
V: TRBV12-3/TRBV12-4
length: 13
CDR3: ASSLGVRETETQY

J: TRBJ2-7
V: TRBV28
length: 12
CDR3: ASSFSRTGNEQY

J: TRBJ2-1
V: TRBV10-1
length: 15
CDR3: ASSDPPARIVANEQF

J: TRBJ1-1
V: TRBV20-1
length: 14
CDR3: SAPGHGSTLNTEAF

J: TRBJ2-1
V: TRBV18
length: 13
CDR3: ASSPRTSALNEQF

J: TRBJ1-1
V: TRBV6-5
length: 10
CDR3: ATSGAGDQAF

J: TRBJ2-3
V: TRBV14
length: 12
CDR3: ASSLWTVMDTQY

J: TRBJ2-1
V: TRBV10-3
length: 10
CDR3: AVGTSYNEQF

J: TRBJ2-1
V: TRBV10-2
length: 13
CDR3: ASSRTSGSPNEQF

J: TRBJ2-7
V: TRBV21-1
length: 10
CDR3: ASSKDTAEQY

J: TRBJ1-3
V: TRBV6-1
length: 11
CDR3: ASRAFSGNTIY